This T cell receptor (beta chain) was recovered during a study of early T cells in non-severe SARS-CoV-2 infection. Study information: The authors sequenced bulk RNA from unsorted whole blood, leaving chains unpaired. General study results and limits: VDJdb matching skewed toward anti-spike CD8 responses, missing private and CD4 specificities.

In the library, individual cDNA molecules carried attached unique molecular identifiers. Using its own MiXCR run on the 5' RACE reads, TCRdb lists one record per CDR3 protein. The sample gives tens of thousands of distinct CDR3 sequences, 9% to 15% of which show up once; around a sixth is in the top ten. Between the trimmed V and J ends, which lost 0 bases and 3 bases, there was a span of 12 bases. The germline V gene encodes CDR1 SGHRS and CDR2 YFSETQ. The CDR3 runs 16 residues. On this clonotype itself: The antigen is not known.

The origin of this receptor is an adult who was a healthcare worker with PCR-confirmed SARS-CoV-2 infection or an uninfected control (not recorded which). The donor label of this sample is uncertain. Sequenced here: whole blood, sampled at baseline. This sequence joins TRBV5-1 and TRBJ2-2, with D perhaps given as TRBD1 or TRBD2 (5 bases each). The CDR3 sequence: CASSLVLGTYTGELFF. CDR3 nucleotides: TGCGCCAGCAGCTTGGTACTCGGGACCTACACCGGGGAGCTGTTTTTT.